The clone carrying this T cell receptor (beta chain) was counted ten times or more. As yet, its antigen is unknown. The data are from a study of T cells in Graves' hyperthyroidism and ophthalmopathy. Study context: Staff took peripheral blood when the initial diagnosis was made, before any treatment began.

General observations from the study: Clonotypes that were expanded in thyroid above 0.001 mostly appeared in blood too.

Germline lookup yields CDR1 LNHDA and CDR2 SQIVND (reference sequence). V was pared by 8 bases and J by 3 bases, with 16 bases between. The CDR3 runs 14 residues. Researchers barred patients who had uncontrolled infection, other autoimmune disease, pregnancy or lactation. Fresh peripheral blood, around 11 ml of it, supplied the PBMCs. TCR beta CDR3 region amplification was performed from RNA transcripts. First-round RT-PCR of the TCR CDR3 relied on the HTBI primer set. Using its own MiXCR run on the multiplex PCR reads, TCRdb lists one record per CDR3 protein. Counted here are almost 350,000 distinct CDR3 sequences, around a sixth occurring once; the ten biggest clones make up around 15%.

This chain uses TRBV19 with TRBJ1-1, with a weak D call TRBD1 (6 bases). The clonotype comes from a woman aged 40-49 years with Graves' ophthalmopathy. Sequenced: blood. The CDR3 DNA reads as TGTGCCAGTGGAGGGGGGCTAGGGGACACTGAAGCTTTCTTT. Protein: CASGGGLGDTEAFF. Combining the CDR3 with reference TRBV19 and TRBJ1-1 gives the whole variable domain DGGITQSPKYLFRKEGQNVTLSCEQNLNHDAMYWYRQDPGQGLRLIYYSQIVNDFQKGDIAEGYSVSREKKESFPLTVTSAQKNPTAFYLCASGGGLGDTEAFFGQGTRLTVV.